The subject of this entry is one TCR beta chain. This sample stems from a study of T cells expressing NK-cell markers. About the study: Sorted CD3+CD56+NKG2C+, CD3+CD56+NKG2C- and CD3+CD56-NKG2C+ T cells supplied TCR beta repertoires. Of eight sequenced donors, seven were HCMV-seropositive and one HCMV-seronegative.

The CDR3 consists of 18 residues. CDR1 and CDR2 from the germline V gene are DFQATT and SNEGSKA (reference sequence). The authors made TCR beta cDNA libraries by 5'RACE template switching. This switching added a universal primer site and UMIs. Using the 5' RACE reads, TCRdb records one entry per CDR3 protein without DNA. In all, the sample yields about 260,000 distinct CDR3 sequences. Sequenced material: blood T cells: a sorted CD56 or NKG2C T cell subset, CD4+ or CD8+ T cells, or bulk PBMC T cells (not recorded which). This receptor was taken from a man between 18 and 35 years old in good health. The chain joins TRBV20-1 to TRBJ2-1; TCRdb lists TRBD2, though no DNA is available to test this call. The CDR3 here is CSARDGVLGGPSGNEQFF.